The present T cell receptor (beta chain) was sequenced within a study of blood T cell repertoires in COVID-19. Study-level background: Acute and convalescent COVID-19 specimens originated in the United States, Italy and Spain. T cells, B-cell-depleted T cells, or PBMCs supplied cDNA or gDNA.

Trimming removed 5 bases at V and 4 bases at J, with 14 bases between. CDR3 length: 15 amino acids. CDR1 and CDR2 (germline): KGHDR, SFDVKD. Original analysis: Reference gene primers were amplified, and this amplification served to estimate nucleated cell counts. Sequenced by immunoSEQ multiplex PCR; TCRdb stores in-frame clones only, minus some. V and J calls and clone size come straight from that table; D and trimming were deduced from the DNA. This table holds 99,000 or so clones, approximately 87% found once. The genes are TRBV24-1 and TRBJ2-1, with D possibly matching TRBD1 (6 bases). Sample: peripheral blood. The receptor's source is a man over 45 with acute or convalescent COVID-19. For the CDR3, the DNA is TGTGCCACCAGTGCACAGGGTTTGGGGTACAATGAGCAGTTCTTC. It is translated as CATSAQGLGYNEQFF.